Reported below is one TCR beta chain. Its antigen is unknown. The data were obtained in a study of cytomegalovirus exposure and HLA in healthy donors. Study-level results: The study listed 164 cytomegalovirus-associated TCR beta chains. Most TCR sequences were rare, but some public TCRs occurred in many donors.

The study drew the donors from its approximately 120-subject validation cohort, separate from the roughly 700-subject first cohort. Germline CDR1 and CDR2: WSHSY and SAAADI. Trimming removed 0 bases at V and 1 base at J, with 7 bases between. The CDR3 runs to 15 residues. Data came from immunoSEQ multiplex PCR; TCRdb stores just in-frame clones and leaves some out. The sample carries about 120,000 clones, more than 75% recorded once. The sample comprised PBMCs. The chain couples TRBV10-2 to TRBJ1-5; D unclear. This receptor was identified in a man aged 18 to 29 in good health and CMV-seronegative. As DNA, the CDR3 is TGCGCCAGCAGTGAGTCAGGCGGCAGCAATCAGCCCCAGCATTTT. It codes for CASSESGGSNQPQHF.